This T cell receptor (beta chain) was observed in a study of blood T cell repertoires in COVID-19. Across the study: COVID-19 samples collected from the United States, Italy and Spain covered acute and convalescent phases.

Details on this clone: A junction boundary mismatches the germline segment, possibly from a read error.

The CDR3 extends over 12 amino acids. Germline loops: CDR1 SNHLY, CDR2 FYNNEI. Sequencing was performed with immunoSEQ multiplex PCR; in TCRdb, only in-frame clones are kept and a portion is missing. The sample records a few hundred thousand clones, approximately 80% being singletons. The sample taken for sequencing was peripheral blood. The V and J genes are TRBV2 and TRBJ2-3, with TRBD1 as a possible D gene (6 bases). The clonotype comes from a woman aged 40-49 years who had recovered from COVID-19. For the CDR3, the DNA is TGTGCCAGCAGTGAAGCCCCGGGACACCCGAATTTT. This gives the protein CASSEAPGHPNF. The complete variable domain, with remaining parts taken from reference TRBV2 and TRBJ2-3, reads EPEVTQTPSHQVTQMGQEVILRCVPISNHLYFYWYRQILGQKVEFLVSFYNNEISEKSEIFDDQFSVERPDGSNFTLKIRSTKLEDSAMYFCASSEAPGHPNFGPGTRLTVL.